This T cell receptor beta chain emerged from a study of cytomegalovirus exposure and HLA in healthy donors. General study findings and limits: Per a later analysis, HLA-associated TCR beta chains showed more clonal expansion than other, equally common TCR beta chains. It was likely that a cluster of highly shared sequence variants was a sequencing artifact. An assumption of roughly uniform sequencing depth across donors underlay the presence/absence analyses.

CDR1 is SGHTA and CDR2 is FQGNSA in the germline V gene. The CDR3 extends over 15 amino acids. V was trimmed by 1 base and J by 0 bases, leaving 9 bases between them. In the PCR, 60 Vbeta and 13 Jbeta primers were used. Assay used: immunoSEQ multiplex PCR; TCRdb lists only in-frame clones, some missing. The sample data list about 54,000 clones. As for this clone: Its antigen is unknown.

The receptor's source is a woman aged 40 to 49 in good health and CMV-seronegative. The material sequenced was PBMCs. V gene TRBV7-2 combines with J gene TRBJ1-2; D gene uncertain. CDR3 DNA sequence: TGTGCCAGCAGCTTAGGGATAGCAACTAACTATGGCTACACCTTC. It codes for CASSLGIATNYGYTF.